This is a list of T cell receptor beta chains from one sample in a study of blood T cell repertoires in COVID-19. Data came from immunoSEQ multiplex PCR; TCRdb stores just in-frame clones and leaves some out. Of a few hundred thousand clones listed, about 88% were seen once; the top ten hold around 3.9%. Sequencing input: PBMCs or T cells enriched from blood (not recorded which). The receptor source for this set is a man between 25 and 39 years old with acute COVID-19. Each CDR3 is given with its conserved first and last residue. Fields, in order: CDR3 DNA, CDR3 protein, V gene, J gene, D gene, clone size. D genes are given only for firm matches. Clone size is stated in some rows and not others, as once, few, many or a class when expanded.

TGTGCCAGCAGCTTACGCCAGGGAAGGGATAATTCACCCCTCCACTTT	CASSLRQGRDNSPLHF	TRBV7-9	TRBJ1-6	-	few
TGTGCCAGCAGTTACTCGACGGCAGGCTACAATGAGCAGTTCTTC	CASSYSTAGYNEQFF	TRBV6-5	TRBJ2-1	-	-
TGTGCCAGCAGTCGACAGGGCGGGTACACTGAAGCTTTCTTT	CASSRQGGYTEAFF	TRBV28	TRBJ1-1	TRBD1	few
TGCGCCAGCAGACACATCAGTGAGCAGTTCTTC	CASRHISEQFF	TRBV4-1	TRBJ2-1	-	-
TGTGCCAGCAGTTTTAGGGGGAAGAGAAATCAGCCCCAGCATTTT	CASSFRGKRNQPQHF	TRBV28	TRBJ1-5	-	-
TGTGCCAGCAGCGCCGGGACTCCCTACAATGAGCAGTTCTTC	CASSAGTPYNEQFF	TRBV5-1	TRBJ2-1	-	-
TGTGCCAGCAGCTTACGGACTAGCGGGGTGAGCTCCTACAATGAGCAGTTCTTC	CASSLRTSGVSSYNEQFF	TRBV13	TRBJ2-1	TRBD2	once
TGCAGTGCAGCGGGGGTCACTGAAGCTTTCTTT	CSAAGVTEAFF	TRBV20-1	TRBJ1-1	-	-
TGTGCCAGCAGGCCCCCGGGACAGGGGAACACTGAAGCTTTCTTT	CASRPPGQGNTEAFF	TRBV6-1	TRBJ1-1	TRBD1	-
TGTGCCAGCAGCTCCTATCAGGGGGATCTAGTCCCCGACAGGACCCACCCCCATGAGCAGTTCTTC	CASSSYQGDLVPDRTHPHEQFF	TRBV13	TRBJ2-1	TRBD1	-
TGTGCCAGCAGCTCCCAGCCCGGGACTAGAAACAATGAGCAGTTCTTC	CASSSQPGTRNNEQFF	TRBV7-3	TRBJ2-1	TRBD2	-
TGTGCCAGCAGCTTGAGGTTGAACACTGAAGCTTTCTTT	CASSLRLNTEAFF	TRBV11-2	TRBJ1-1	-	-
TGTGCCGCATCTTCACAAGCAACTAATGAAAAACTGTTTTTT	CAASSQATNEKLFF	TRBV2	TRBJ1-4	-	-
TGTGCCAGCCCCTCCCCGGTTGGCACCGGGGAGCTGTTTTTT	CASPSPVGTGELFF	TRBV18	TRBJ2-2	-	-
TGTGCCAGCAGTGGCCGACAGGGTTCTTCTGCCGGGGAGCTGTTTTTT	CASSGRQGSSAGELFF	TRBV6-1	TRBJ2-2	TRBD1	-
TGTGCCAGCTCACCGAAGGGAGGCACTGAAGCTTTCTTT	CASSPKGGTEAFF	TRBV18	TRBJ1-1	-	-
TGTGCCACCAGCAGAGCGGTGAACACTGAAGCTTTCTTT	CATSRAVNTEAFF	TRBV15	TRBJ1-1	-	-
TGTGCCAGCAGCGTAGGACAGGGGGGAGACACTGAAGCTTTCTTT	CASSVGQGGDTEAFF	TRBV7-9	TRBJ1-1	TRBD1	-
TGTGCCAGCAGCAGAGTAGTGGACACTGAAGCTTTCTTT	CASSRVVDTEAFF	TRBV5-4	TRBJ1-1	-	-
TGTGCCAGTAGTATCGGAGATACGCAGTATTTT	CASSIGDTQYF	TRBV19	TRBJ2-3	-	-
TGTGCCAGCAGCTTAGGCGGGACGTACTATGGCTACACCTTC	CASSLGGTYYGYTF	TRBV11-2	TRBJ1-2	-	-
TGTGCCAGCAGCCCACAGGGAATAGCGGAGACCCAGTACTTC	CASSPQGIAETQYF	TRBV7-3	TRBJ2-5	-	-
TGTGCCAGCAAAGGGGGCGCCAACACCGGGGAGCTGTTTTTT	CASKGGANTGELFF	TRBV28	TRBJ2-2	TRBD1	-
TGCGCCAGCAGCTCAAATAGAGCAACTAACTATGGCTACACCTTC	CASSSNRATNYGYTF	TRBV4-1	TRBJ1-2	-	-
TGTGCCAGCAGCCTGGGAGGGGGAAGGTCAGATACGCAGTATTTT	CASSLGGGRSDTQYF	TRBV14	TRBJ2-3	-	-
TGCGCCAGCAGCTATACTCCGGGACAGGCGTTCAATGAGCAGTTCTTC	CASSYTPGQAFNEQFF	TRBV5-1	TRBJ2-1	TRBD1	-
TGTGCCAGCACCAGAGGACTAGCGGGAGATACAGATACGCAGTATTTT	CASTRGLAGDTDTQYF	TRBV2	TRBJ2-3	TRBD2	-
TGTGCCAGCAGCTTTAGGGGGTTAGGTTATGGCTACACCTTC	CASSFRGLGYGYTF	TRBV13	TRBJ1-2	-	-
TGCGCCAGCAGCTTCTGGACAGGCCCCAGCACTGAAGCTTTCTTT	CASSFWTGPSTEAFF	TRBV5-1	TRBJ1-1	TRBD1	-
TGTGCCACCAGTGATCCGGGACTAGTGACAGATACGCAGTATTTT	CATSDPGLVTDTQYF	TRBV24-1	TRBJ2-3	TRBD2	-
TGTGCCAGCAGCACCTTTGGAGCGGGAGGGTTAACCGGGGAGCTGTTTTTT	CASSTFGAGGLTGELFF	TRBV27	TRBJ2-2	TRBD2	few
TGTGCCACCAGCCGGACCGGGACTGACTCCTACAATGAGCAGTTCTTC	CATSRTGTDSYNEQFF	TRBV24-1	TRBJ2-1	-	-
TGTGCCAGTAGTCAGACAGGGGGCATTGGAACAGATACGCAGTATTTT	CASSQTGGIGTDTQYF	TRBV19	TRBJ2-3	TRBD1	-
TGTGCCAGCCGGGACAGCCATTCACCCCTCCACTTT	CASRDSHSPLHF	TRBV6-5	TRBJ1-6	TRBD1	once
TGTGCCAGCAGCTTAGGCCAGGGAAGTTCACCCCTCCACTTT	CASSLGQGSSPLHF	TRBV11-2	TRBJ1-6	-	-